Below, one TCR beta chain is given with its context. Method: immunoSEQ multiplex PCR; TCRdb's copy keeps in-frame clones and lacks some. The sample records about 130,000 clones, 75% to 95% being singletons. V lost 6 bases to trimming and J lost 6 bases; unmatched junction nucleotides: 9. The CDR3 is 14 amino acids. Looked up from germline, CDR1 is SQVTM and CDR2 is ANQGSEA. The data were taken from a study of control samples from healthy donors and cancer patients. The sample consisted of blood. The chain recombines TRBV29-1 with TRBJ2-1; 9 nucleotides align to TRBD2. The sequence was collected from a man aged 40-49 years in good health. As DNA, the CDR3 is TGCAGCGTAGTCTCTAGCGGGGAGCCCAATGAGCAGTTCTTC. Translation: CSVVSSGEPNEQFF.